These 9 T cell receptor beta chains were all obtained from the same sample, sequenced in a study of shared clonotypes between healthy human individuals. Produced via immunoSEQ multiplex PCR; TCRdb's table is partial and in-frame only. The data contain more than 1.2 million clones, approximately 98.5% of them seen just once; the ten biggest clones take up about 0.34%. Material for sequencing was naive CD4+ T cells sorted from blood. Subset given: CD45RA+ positively selected. The receptors shown here come from a man younger than 45 in good health.

The chain carries TRBV6-6 and TRBJ2-1, with TRBD2 identical over 12 bases. This CDR3 has 14 residues. After removal of 10 bases from V and 7 bases from J, the junction contained 8 bases not matched to a gene. Germline V gives CDR1 MNHNY, CDR2 SVGAGI (reference sequence). Here the CDR3 DNA reads TGTGCCACCGTCTGGGGGACTAGCGGGAATGAGCAGTTCTTC. Protein: CATVWGTSGNEQFF.

V and J are TRBV11-2 and TRBJ2-7, with a possible D match to TRBD2 (5 bases). The CDR3 totals 15 residues. In germline, CDR1 is SGHAT, CDR2 FQNNGV. The V gene lost 4 bases and the J gene lost 4 bases, with 17 bases spanning the gap. The CDR3: CASSSTRAERYEQYF. The CDR3, as DNA: TGTGCCAGCAGCTCAACCAGAGCGGAAAGGTACGAGCAGTACTTC.

This chain links TRBV6-6 with TRBJ1-4, with 8 bases lining up with TRBD1. This CDR3 is built from 14 residues. V trimming: 5 bases; J trimming: 4 bases; junction bases outside the gene matches: 3. The germline V gene encodes CDR1 MNHNY and CDR2 SVGAGI (reference sequence). CDR3 sequence: CASSRTGLNEKLFF. The CDR3 nucleotides are TGTGCCAGCAGTCGGACAGGGCTTAATGAAAAACTGTTTTTT.

J is TRBJ1-5 and V is TRBV9; the D is unclear. The CDR3 is made up of 16 amino acids. V lost 2 bases to trimming and J lost 5 bases, with 17 bases between them. The germline V gene has CDR1 SGDLS and CDR2 YYNGEE. In nucleotides, the CDR3 is TGTGCCAGCAGCGTCGGGAAGAGTCCCTCTCATCAGCCCCAGCATTTT. This translates into CASSVGKSPSHQPQHF.

This chain links TRBV9 with TRBJ2-7; D perhaps matches TRBD1 (6 bases). The V gene lost 3 bases and the J gene lost 4 bases, with 17 bases spanning the gap. The length of the CDR3 is 15 residues. CDR1 SGDLS and CDR2 YYNGEE come from the germline V gene. CDR3 in DNA: TGTGCCAGCAGCGCAGACGGCAGGGGTATGTACGAGCAGTACTTC. It encodes CASSADGRGMYEQYF.

Comment on this clone: The sample holds other DNA sequences that translate to the same CDR3. The CDR3 protein is CSARGDTEAFF. CDR3 nucleotides: TGCAGTGCTCGAGGGGACACTGAAGCTTTCTTT. The V call is TRBV20-1, the J call TRBJ1-1; a weak D match, TRBD1 (5 bases). The CDR3 runs 11 residues. Trimming shortened V by 5 bases and J by 3 bases, and 7 bases separated the two germline ends. The germline CDR1 and CDR2 sequences are DFQATT and SNEGSKA (reference sequence).

V gene TRBV18 combines with J gene TRBJ2-7; the D gene could be TRBD1 or TRBD2 (5 bases each). V was cut by 5 bases and J by 5 bases, with 25 bases left in between. The CDR3 loop spans 17 amino acids. Germline CDR1 and CDR2: KGHSH and LQKENI. The CDR3 sequence: CASSDRMPGTPFDEQYF. The CDR3 DNA follows: TGTGCCAGCTCAGATCGGATGCCCGGGACGCCCTTCGACGAGCAGTACTTC.

CDR3 protein: CASSQDLRGGTDTQYF. The CDR3 DNA reads TGTGCCAGCAGCCAAGATTTAAGGGGTGGCACAGATACGCAGTATTTT. V usage is TRBV14 and J usage is TRBJ2-3, with D maybe TRBD1 (5 bases). V gave up 0 bases and J gave up 1 base, with 11 bases separating them. The CDR3 consists of 16 residues. In germline, CDR1 is SGHDN, CDR2 FVKESK.

The chain joins TRBV5-1 to TRBJ1-4; D might be TRBD1 (5 bases). CDR1 is SGHRS, CDR2 YFSETQ, per germline. The CDR3 totals 16 residues. Trimming removed 9 bases from V and 5 bases from J, with 23 bases in between. The CDR3 is CAKKGPPRAENEKLFF. The CDR3 nucleotides are TGCGCCAAAAAGGGGCCCCCCCGGGCGGAGAATGAAAAACTGTTTTTT. Using reference TRBV5-1 and TRBJ1-4 for the parts outside the CDR3, the full variable domain is KAGVTQTPRYLIKTRGQQVTLSCSPISGHRSVSWYQQTPGQGLQFLFEYFSETQRNKGNFPGRFSGRQFSNSRSEMNVSTLELGDSALYLCAKKGPPRAENEKLFFGSGTQLSVL.